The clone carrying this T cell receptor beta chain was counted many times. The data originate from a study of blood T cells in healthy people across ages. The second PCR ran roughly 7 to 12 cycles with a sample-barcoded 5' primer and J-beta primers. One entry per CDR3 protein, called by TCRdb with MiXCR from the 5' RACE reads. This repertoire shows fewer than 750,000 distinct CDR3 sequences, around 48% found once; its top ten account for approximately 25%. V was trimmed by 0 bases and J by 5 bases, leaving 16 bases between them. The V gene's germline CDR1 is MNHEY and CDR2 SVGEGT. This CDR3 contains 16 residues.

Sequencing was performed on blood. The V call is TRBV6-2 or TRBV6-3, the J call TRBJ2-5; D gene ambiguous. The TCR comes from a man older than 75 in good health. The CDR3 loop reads CASSYSSIGFRETQYF. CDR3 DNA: TGTGCCAGCAGTTACTCGAGTATAGGTTTTCGCGAGACCCAGTACTTC.